The rows below give T cell receptor beta chains drawn from one sample of a study of OX40 agonist ivuxolimab in advanced cancers. TCRdb keeps only in-frame clones here, not all; method: immunoSEQ multiplex PCR. The table has 55,000 to 65,000 clones, approximately 86% seen once; the top ten hold around 0.5%. Source: CD4+ or CD8+ T cells sorted from blood, taken in a trial of the OX40 agonist ivuxolimab. These receptors were collected from an adult with an advanced solid tumor such as melanoma, head and neck, liver or kidney cancer. Each CDR3 is given with its conserved first and last residue. Each record gives: V gene, J gene, clone size, D gene, CDR3 protein, CDR3 DNA. A D gene is named only where the DNA matches it firmly. The size of a clone is reported for some rows only, either as once, few or many, or as a class for expanded clones.

v_gene: TRBV19
j_gene: TRBJ1-2
abundance: .
d_gene: .
CDR3aa: CASSIDLTVRHGYTF
CDR3nt: TGTGCCAGTAGTATAGATCTGACAGTCCGTCATGGCTACACCTTC

v_gene: TRBV7-2
j_gene: TRBJ2-1
abundance: .
d_gene: .
CDR3aa: CASTLLGNEQFF
CDR3nt: TGTGCCAGCACCCTCCTGGGCAATGAGCAGTTCTTC

v_gene: TRBV11-2
j_gene: TRBJ2-7
abundance: .
d_gene: TRBD1
CDR3aa: CASSLAQGAYYEQYF
CDR3nt: TGTGCCAGCAGCTTAGCCCAGGGGGCCTACTACGAGCAGTACTTC

v_gene: TRBV28
j_gene: TRBJ1-5
abundance: .
d_gene: .
CDR3aa: CASSFVGTSNQPQHF
CDR3nt: TGTGCCAGCAGTTTCGTCGGTACCAGCAATCAGCCCCAGCATTTT

v_gene: TRBV4-1
j_gene: TRBJ1-6
abundance: .
d_gene: .
CDR3aa: CASSQSRAGTNSPLHF
CDR3nt: TGCGCCAGCAGCCAATCGAGGGCAGGTACGAATTCACCCCTCCACTTT

v_gene: TRBV6-1
j_gene: TRBJ2-7
abundance: .
d_gene: TRBD2
CDR3aa: CASQSGSHEQYF
CDR3nt: TGTGCCAGTCAGAGCGGGAGCCACGAGCAGTACTTC

v_gene: TRBV5-1
j_gene: TRBJ1-4
abundance: once
d_gene: .
CDR3aa: CASRNGLSNEKLFF
CDR3nt: TGCGCCAGCAGGAACGGCCTTTCTAATGAAAAACTGTTTTTT

v_gene: TRBV6-1
j_gene: TRBJ2-5
abundance: .
d_gene: TRBD2
CDR3aa: CASSEREGETQYF
CDR3nt: TGTGCCAGCAGTGAAAGGGAGGGAGAGACCCAGTACTTC

v_gene: TRBV30
j_gene: TRBJ1-5
abundance: .
d_gene: .
CDR3aa: CAWSSSTPYQPQHF
CDR3nt: TGTGCCTGGAGTTCCTCGACACCTTATCAGCCCCAGCATTTT

v_gene: TRBV9
j_gene: TRBJ2-1
abundance: .
d_gene: .
CDR3aa: CASSERAGPEAENEQFF
CDR3nt: TGTGCCAGCAGCGAGAGGGCCGGGCCAGAAGCTGAAAATGAGCAGTTCTTC

v_gene: TRBV28
j_gene: TRBJ1-2
abundance: .
d_gene: .
CDR3aa: CASSFVQGNGYTF
CDR3nt: TGTGCCAGCAGTTTTGTTCAGGGGAATGGCTACACCTTC

v_gene: TRBV6-1
j_gene: TRBJ1-6
abundance: few
d_gene: .
CDR3aa: CASSGAVGNSPLHF
CDR3nt: TGTGCCAGCAGTGGAGCGGTTGGGAATTCACCCCTCCACTTT

v_gene: TRBV11-2
j_gene: TRBJ2-1
abundance: .
d_gene: .
CDR3aa: CASSLNGATYNEQFF
CDR3nt: TGTGCCAGCAGCTTAAACGGGGCCACCTACAATGAGCAGTTCTTC

v_gene: TRBV28
j_gene: TRBJ2-3
abundance: .
d_gene: .
CDR3aa: CASSPRGYTQYF
CDR3nt: TGTGCCAGCAGTCCCCGGGGTTATACGCAGTATTTT

v_gene: TRBV27
j_gene: TRBJ1-1
abundance: .
d_gene: .
CDR3aa: CASRPSGGARAFF
CDR3nt: TGTGCCAGCAGACCCTCAGGCGGGGCCCGGGCTTTCTTT